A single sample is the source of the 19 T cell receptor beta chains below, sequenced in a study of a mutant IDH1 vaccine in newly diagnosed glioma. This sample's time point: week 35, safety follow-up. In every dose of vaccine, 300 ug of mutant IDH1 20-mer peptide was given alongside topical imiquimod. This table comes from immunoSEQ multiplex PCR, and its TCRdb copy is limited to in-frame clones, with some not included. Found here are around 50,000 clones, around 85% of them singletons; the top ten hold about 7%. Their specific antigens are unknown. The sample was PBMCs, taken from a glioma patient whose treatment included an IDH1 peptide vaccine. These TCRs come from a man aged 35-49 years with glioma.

The CDR3 here is CASSPRDRGGYEQYF. The CDR3 DNA follows: TGTGCCAGCAGTCCGAGGGACAGGGGGGGCTACGAGCAGTACTTC. The V call is TRBV2, the J call TRBJ2-7; 11 bases fit TRBD1. Germline V gives CDR1 SNHLY, CDR2 FYNNEI. J gave up 3 bases and V 5 bases, and 6 bases lay outside the gene matches. There are 15 residues in the CDR3.

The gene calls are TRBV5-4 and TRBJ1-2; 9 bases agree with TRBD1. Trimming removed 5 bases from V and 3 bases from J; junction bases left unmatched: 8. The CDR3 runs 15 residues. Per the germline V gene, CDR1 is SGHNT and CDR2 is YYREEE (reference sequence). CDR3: CASRITGGAYYGYTF. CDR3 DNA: TGTGCCAGCAGAATAACAGGGGGCGCTTACTATGGCTACACCTTC.

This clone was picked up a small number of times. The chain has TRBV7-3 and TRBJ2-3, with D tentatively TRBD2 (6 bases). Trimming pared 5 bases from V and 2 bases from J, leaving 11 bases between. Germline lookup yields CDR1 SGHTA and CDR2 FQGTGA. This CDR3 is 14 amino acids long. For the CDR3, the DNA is TGTGCCAGCAGCAGCGGACTACACACAGATACGCAGTATTTT. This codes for CASSSGLHTDTQYF.

The CDR3 spells CASSGNSGGAETQYF. CDR3 in DNA: TGTGCCAGCAGTGGAAATAGCGGGGGGGCGGAGACCCAGTACTTC. The chain carries TRBV6-1 and TRBJ2-5; 11 bases agree with TRBD2. The CDR3 sequence is 15 residues long. Germline loops: CDR1 MNHNS, CDR2 SASEGT. The ends lost 4 bases at V and 5 bases at J; junction bases unmatched: 6.

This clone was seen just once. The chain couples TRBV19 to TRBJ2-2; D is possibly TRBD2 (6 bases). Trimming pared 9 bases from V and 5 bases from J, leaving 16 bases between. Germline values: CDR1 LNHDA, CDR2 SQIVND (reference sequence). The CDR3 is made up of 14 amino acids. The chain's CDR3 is CASEAGLLTGELFF. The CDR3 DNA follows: TGTGCCAGCGAAGCGGGCCTTTTGACCGGGGAGCTGTTTTTT.

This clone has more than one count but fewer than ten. Here the CDR3 reads CATQFRNSPLHF. In DNA form, the CDR3 reads TGTGCCACGCAGTTCCGCAATTCACCCCTCCACTTT. V usage is TRBV6-5 and J usage is TRBJ1-6, with D unclear. Trimming removed 10 bases at V and 7 bases at J, with 11 bases between. Germline CDR1 MNHEY, CDR2 SVGAGI. The CDR3 is 12 amino acids.

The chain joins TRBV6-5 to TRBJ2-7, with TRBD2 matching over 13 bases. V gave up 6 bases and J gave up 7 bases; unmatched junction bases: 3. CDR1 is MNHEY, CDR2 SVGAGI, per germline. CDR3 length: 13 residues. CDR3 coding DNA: TGTGCCAGCAGACTGGGACTAGCGGGGGAGCAGTACTTC. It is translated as CASRLGLAGEQYF.

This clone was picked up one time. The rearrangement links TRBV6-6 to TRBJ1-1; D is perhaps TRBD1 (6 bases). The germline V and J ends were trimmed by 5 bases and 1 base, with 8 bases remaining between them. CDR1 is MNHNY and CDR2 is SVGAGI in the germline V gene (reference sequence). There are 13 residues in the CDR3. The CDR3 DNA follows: TGTGCCAGCAGTCAGACAGGGAACACTGAAGCTTTCTTT. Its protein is CASSQTGNTEAFF.

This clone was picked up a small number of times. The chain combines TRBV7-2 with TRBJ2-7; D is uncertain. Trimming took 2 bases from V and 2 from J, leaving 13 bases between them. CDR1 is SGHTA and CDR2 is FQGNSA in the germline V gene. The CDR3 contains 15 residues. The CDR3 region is CASSLYQVGTYEQYF. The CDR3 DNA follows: TGTGCCAGCAGCTTATACCAAGTTGGGACCTACGAGCAGTACTTC.

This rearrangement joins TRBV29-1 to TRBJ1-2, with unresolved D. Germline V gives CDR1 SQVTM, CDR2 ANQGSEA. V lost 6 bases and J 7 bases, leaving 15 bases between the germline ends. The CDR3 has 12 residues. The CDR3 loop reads CSVRGMVIGYTF. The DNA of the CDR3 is TGCAGCGTCAGAGGGATGGTAATTGGCTACACCTTC.

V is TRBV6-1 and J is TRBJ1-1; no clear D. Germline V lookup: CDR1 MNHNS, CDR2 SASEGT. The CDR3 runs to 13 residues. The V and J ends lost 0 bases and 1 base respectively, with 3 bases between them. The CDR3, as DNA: TGTGCCAGCAGTGAAGCAGGGAACACTGAAGCTTTCTTT. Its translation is CASSEAGNTEAFF.

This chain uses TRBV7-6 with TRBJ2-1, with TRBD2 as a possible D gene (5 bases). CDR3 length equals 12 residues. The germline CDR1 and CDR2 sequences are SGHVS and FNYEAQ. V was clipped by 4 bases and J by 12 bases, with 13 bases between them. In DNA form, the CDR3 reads TGTGCCAGCAGCTCGCCAGGTGGAGGGCAGTTCTTC. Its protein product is CASSSPGGGQFF.

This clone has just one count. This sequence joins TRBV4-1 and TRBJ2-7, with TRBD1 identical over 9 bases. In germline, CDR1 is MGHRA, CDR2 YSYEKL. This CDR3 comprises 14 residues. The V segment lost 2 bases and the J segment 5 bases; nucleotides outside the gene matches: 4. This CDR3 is CASSQPGQGNEQYF. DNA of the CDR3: TGCGCCAGCAGCCAACCAGGACAGGGGAACGAGCAGTACTTC.

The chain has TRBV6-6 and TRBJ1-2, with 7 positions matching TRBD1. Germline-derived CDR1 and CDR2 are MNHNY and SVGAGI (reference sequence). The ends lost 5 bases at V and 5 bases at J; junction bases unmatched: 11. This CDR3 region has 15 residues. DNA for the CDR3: TGTGCCAGCAGTCTGCCCAGGCAGACAGGGTATGGCTACACCTTC. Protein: CASSLPRQTGYGYTF.

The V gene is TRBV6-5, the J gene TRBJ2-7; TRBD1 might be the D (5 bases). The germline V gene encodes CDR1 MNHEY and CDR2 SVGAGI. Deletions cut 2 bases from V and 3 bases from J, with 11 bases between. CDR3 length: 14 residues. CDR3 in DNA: TGTGCCAGCAGTTACGCCGGACACAACTACGAGCAGTACTTC. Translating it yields CASSYAGHNYEQYF.

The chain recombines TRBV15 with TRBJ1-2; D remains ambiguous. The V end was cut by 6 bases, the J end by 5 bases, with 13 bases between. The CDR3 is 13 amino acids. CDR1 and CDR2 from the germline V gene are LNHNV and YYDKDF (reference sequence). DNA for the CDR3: TGTGCCACCAGTCCGGACGGGAGATATGGCTACACCTTC. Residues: CATSPDGRYGYTF.

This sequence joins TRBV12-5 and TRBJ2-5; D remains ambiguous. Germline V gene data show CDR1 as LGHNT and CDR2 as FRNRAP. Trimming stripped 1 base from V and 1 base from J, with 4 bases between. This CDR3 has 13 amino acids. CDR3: CASGLGIQETQYF. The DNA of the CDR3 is TGTGCTAGTGGTTTGGGGATCCAAGAGACCCAGTACTTC.

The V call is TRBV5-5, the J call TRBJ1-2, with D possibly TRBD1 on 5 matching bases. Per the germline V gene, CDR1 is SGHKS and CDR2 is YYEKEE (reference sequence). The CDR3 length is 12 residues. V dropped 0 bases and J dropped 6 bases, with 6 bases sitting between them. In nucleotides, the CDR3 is TGTGCCAGCAGCTTGGAAGGGGATGGCTACACCTTC. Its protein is CASSLEGDGYTF.

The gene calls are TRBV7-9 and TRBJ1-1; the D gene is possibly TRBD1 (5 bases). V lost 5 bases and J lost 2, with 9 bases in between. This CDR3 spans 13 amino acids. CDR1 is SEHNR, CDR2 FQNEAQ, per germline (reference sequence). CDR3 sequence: CASSQDSNTEAFF. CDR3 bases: TGTGCCAGCAGCCAAGACAGTAACACTGAAGCTTTCTTT.